The present T cell receptor (beta chain) was sequenced within a study of T cell repertoires in cytomegalovirus infection. Study context: HLA-B-restricted CMV epitopes that are well studied were used alongside recently identified HLA-C-restricted ones. It can be stated that public TCR beta signatures indicated CMV infection as well as a matching HLA type.

General study points: Ex vivo, HLA-C-restricted CMV-specific TCR beta clonotypes prevailed over the rest of the response. The study identified carriers of CMV plus the relevant HLA from cumulative public TCR beta family frequency.

A note on this clonotype: Its antigen remains unidentified.

MiXCR was run by TCRdb on the reads, yielding one entry per CDR3 protein. Of 450,000 to 550,000 distinct CDR3 sequences listed, under 55% are singletons. The germline V gene encodes CDR1 SGHDT and CDR2 YYEEEE. The germline V and J ends were trimmed by 3 bases and 0 bases, with 10 bases remaining between them. This CDR3 is built from 15 residues. The sample was cultured PBMCs, taken from culture after CMV antigen stimulation. V and J are TRBV5-6 and TRBJ2-1; D unclear. This sequence originates from a human donor in good health (CMV status not recorded). Some clones in this sample may be carry-over from other donors' samples. CDR3 in DNA: TGTGCCAGCAGCTCGCCGCACAACTCCTACAATGAGCAGTTCTTC. Protein product: CASSSPHNSYNEQFF.